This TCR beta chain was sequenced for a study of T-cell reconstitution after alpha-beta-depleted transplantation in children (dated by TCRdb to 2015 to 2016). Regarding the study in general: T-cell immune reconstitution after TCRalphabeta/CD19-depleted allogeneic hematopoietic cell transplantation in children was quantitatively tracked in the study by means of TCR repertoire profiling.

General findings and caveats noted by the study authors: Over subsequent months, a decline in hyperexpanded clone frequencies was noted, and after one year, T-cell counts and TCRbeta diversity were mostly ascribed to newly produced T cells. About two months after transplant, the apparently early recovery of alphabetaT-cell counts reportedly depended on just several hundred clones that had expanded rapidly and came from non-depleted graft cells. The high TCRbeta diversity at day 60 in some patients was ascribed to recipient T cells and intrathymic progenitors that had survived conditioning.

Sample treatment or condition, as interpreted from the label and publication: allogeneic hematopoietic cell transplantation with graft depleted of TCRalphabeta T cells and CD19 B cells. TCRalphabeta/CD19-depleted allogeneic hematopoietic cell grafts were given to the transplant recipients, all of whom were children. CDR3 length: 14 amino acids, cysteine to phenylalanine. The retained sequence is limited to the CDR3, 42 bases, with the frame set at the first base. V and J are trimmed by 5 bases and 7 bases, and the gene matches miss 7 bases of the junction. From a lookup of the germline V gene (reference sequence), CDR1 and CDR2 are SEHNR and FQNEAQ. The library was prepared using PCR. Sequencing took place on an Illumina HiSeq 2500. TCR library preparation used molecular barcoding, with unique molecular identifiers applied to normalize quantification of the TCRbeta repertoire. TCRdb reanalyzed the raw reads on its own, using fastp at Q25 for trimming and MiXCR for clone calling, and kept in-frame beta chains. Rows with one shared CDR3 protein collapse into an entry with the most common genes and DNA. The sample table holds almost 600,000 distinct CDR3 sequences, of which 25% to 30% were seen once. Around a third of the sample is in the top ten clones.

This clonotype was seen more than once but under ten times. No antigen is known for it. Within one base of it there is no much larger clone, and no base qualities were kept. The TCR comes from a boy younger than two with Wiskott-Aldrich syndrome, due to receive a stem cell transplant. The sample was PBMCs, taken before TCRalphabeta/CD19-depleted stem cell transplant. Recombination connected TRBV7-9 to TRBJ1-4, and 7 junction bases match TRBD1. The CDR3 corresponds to CASSRQGLAEKLFF. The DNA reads TGTGCCAGCAGCCGACAGGGCTTGGCTGAAAAACTGTTTTTT.